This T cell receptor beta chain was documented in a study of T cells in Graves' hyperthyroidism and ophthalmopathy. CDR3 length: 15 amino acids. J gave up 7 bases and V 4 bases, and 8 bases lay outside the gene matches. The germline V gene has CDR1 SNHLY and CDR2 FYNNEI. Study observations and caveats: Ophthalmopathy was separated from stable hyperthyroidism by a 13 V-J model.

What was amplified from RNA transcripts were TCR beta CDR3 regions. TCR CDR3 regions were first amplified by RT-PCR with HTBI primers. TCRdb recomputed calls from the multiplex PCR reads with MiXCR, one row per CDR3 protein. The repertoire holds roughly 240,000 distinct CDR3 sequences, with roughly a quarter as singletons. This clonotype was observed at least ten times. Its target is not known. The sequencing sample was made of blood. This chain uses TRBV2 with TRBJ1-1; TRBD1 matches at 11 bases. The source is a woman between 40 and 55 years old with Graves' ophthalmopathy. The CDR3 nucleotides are TGTGCCAGCAGTGCCCCCAGGACAGGGGGCTTTGAAGCTTTCTTT. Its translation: CASSAPRTGGFEAFF.